This TCR beta chain was sequenced for a study of control samples from healthy donors and cancer patients (TCRdb year 2020). Details on this clone: Which antigen it targets is not known. Nothing much larger sits one base from this clone, and base qualities are not available.

CDR1 and CDR2 are read off the germline V gene as SGHNT and YENEEA. The CDR3 holds 15 amino acids from the cysteine to the phenylalanine. Only the CDR3 region is kept as DNA, spanning 45 bases read in frame from base 1. V sheds 3 bases and J sheds 5 bases, leaving 15 bases between their ends. Libraries were built with the immunoSEQ multiplex PCR assay. The table was pulled from immuneACCESS by TCRdb, which kept in-frame rearrangements only. Such tables lose some clones; where checked, under half of the loss comes from unresolved V genes, and the rest has no known cause. For this sample there are under 200,000 clones; roughly 91% appear just once. 1.5% of the sample belongs to the ten largest clones.

The rearranged segments are TRBV11-3 and TRBJ2-3; the D gene is perhaps TRBD2, from 5 matching bases. What was sequenced was blood. This receptor was taken from a woman aged 25 to 39 in good health. In nucleotide form, the sequence is TGTGCCAGCAGCTTCACCGGGGAAGTGGGAGATACGCAGTATTTT. Protein translation: CASSFTGEVGDTQYF.